These T cell receptor beta chains were read from a single sample in a study of PD-L1 blockade in urothelial cancer. Profiled with immunoSEQ multiplex PCR; TCRdb holds only in-frame clones, not every one. The sample consists of about 43,000 clones, 83% of them appearing once. Sequenced material: PBMCs, taken around atezolizumab (anti-PD-L1) treatment. The receptor source for this set is a man in his sixties with urothelial cancer. CDR3s include the opening cysteine and the closing phenylalanine or tryptophan. A D gene is named only where the DNA matches it firmly.

v_gene: TRBV15; d_gene: -; len: 13; j_gene: TRBJ1-2; CDR3aa: CATSRDRSYGYTF
v_gene: TRBV6-1; d_gene: TRBD1; len: 15; j_gene: TRBJ2-2; CDR3aa: CASSDYRGRTGELFF
v_gene: TRBV10-3; d_gene: TRBD1; len: 17; j_gene: TRBJ2-5; CDR3aa: CAISEGGQGGLQETQYF
v_gene: TRBV27; d_gene: TRBD2; len: 16; j_gene: TRBJ2-5; CDR3aa: CASSPLASGGEETQYF
v_gene: TRBV4-1; d_gene: -; len: 16; j_gene: TRBJ1-6; CDR3aa: CASSQLWGPENSPLHF
v_gene: TRBV2; d_gene: TRBD2; len: 16; j_gene: TRBJ2-7; CDR3aa: CASRASGLAVAGEQYF
v_gene: TRBV6-6; d_gene: -; len: 16; j_gene: TRBJ2-3; CDR3aa: CASSYVYSGDTDTQYF
v_gene: TRBV19; d_gene: TRBD1; len: 16; j_gene: TRBJ1-1; CDR3aa: CASSARGTALNTEAFF
v_gene: TRBV27; d_gene: TRBD1; len: 14; j_gene: TRBJ1-1; CDR3aa: CASSIRTGATEAFF
v_gene: TRBV19; d_gene: -; len: 14; j_gene: TRBJ2-5; CDR3aa: CASSSGWDQETQYF
v_gene: TRBV29-1; d_gene: TRBD1; len: 13; j_gene: TRBJ1-1; CDR3aa: CGAGQILNTEAFF
v_gene: TRBV5-1; d_gene: TRBD1; len: 16; j_gene: TRBJ2-7; CDR3aa: CASRGTGKGEAYEQYF
v_gene: TRBV14; d_gene: -; len: 14; j_gene: TRBJ1-3; CDR3aa: CASSRQVSGNTIYF
v_gene: TRBV28; d_gene: -; len: 12; j_gene: TRBJ2-7; CDR3aa: CASTVGQAEQYF
v_gene: TRBV4-1; d_gene: -; len: 14; j_gene: TRBJ1-4; CDR3aa: CASSQGSRWEKLFF
v_gene: TRBV10-3; d_gene: TRBD1; len: 11; j_gene: TRBJ1-4; CDR3aa: CAISGRDRLVF
v_gene: TRBV5-5; d_gene: -; len: 15; j_gene: TRBJ2-7; CDR3aa: CASSLYSGSSYEQYF
v_gene: TRBV28; d_gene: TRBD1; len: 18; j_gene: TRBJ2-7; CDR3aa: CASSLLGAGQGRPYEQYF
v_gene: TRBV30; d_gene: -; len: 12; j_gene: TRBJ2-7; CDR3aa: CAWSARAHEQYF
v_gene: TRBV7-2; d_gene: -; len: 15; j_gene: TRBJ2-7; CDR3aa: CASSLARQRTYEQYF
v_gene: TRBV6-1; d_gene: TRBD1; len: 13; j_gene: TRBJ2-7; CDR3aa: CASNRQGSNEQYF
v_gene: TRBV11-2; d_gene: -; len: 15; j_gene: TRBJ1-2; CDR3aa: CASSLDQEARYGYTF
v_gene: TRBV14; d_gene: -; len: 11; j_gene: TRBJ1-6; CDR3aa: CASTPLSPLHF
v_gene: TRBV14; d_gene: TRBD1; len: 17; j_gene: TRBJ1-6; CDR3aa: CASSQDGRDRGLSPLHF
v_gene: TRBV5-1; d_gene: -; len: 14; j_gene: TRBJ2-3; CDR3aa: CASSLGQKTDTQYF
v_gene: TRBV5-1; d_gene: -; len: 18; j_gene: TRBJ2-1; CDR3aa: CASSLVPKREVSYNEQFF
v_gene: TRBV4-1; d_gene: TRBD2; len: 16; j_gene: TRBJ2-7; CDR3aa: CASSRATSGGLYEQYF
v_gene: TRBV10-3; d_gene: TRBD1; len: 14; j_gene: TRBJ2-1; CDR3aa: CAISPGQGLNEQFF
v_gene: TRBV5-1; d_gene: TRBD1; len: 18; j_gene: TRBJ1-6; CDR3aa: CASSAGTGGPLGNSPLHF
v_gene: TRBV18; d_gene: -; len: 15; j_gene: TRBJ2-7; CDR3aa: CASSPTLPGMDEQYF
v_gene: TRBV4-1; d_gene: -; len: 13; j_gene: TRBJ1-1; CDR3aa: CASSPGSLPEAFF
v_gene: TRBV7-8; d_gene: TRBD1; len: 17; j_gene: TRBJ1-2; CDR3aa: CASSSVSGTGTGYGYTF
v_gene: TRBV6-4; d_gene: TRBD1; len: 15; j_gene: TRBJ1-5; CDR3aa: CASSDRGGRGQPQHF
v_gene: TRBV7-9; d_gene: -; len: 14; j_gene: TRBJ1-3; CDR3aa: CASSLAGSGNTIYF
v_gene: TRBV6-6; d_gene: TRBD1; len: 13; j_gene: TRBJ2-5; CDR3aa: CASKQGLRETQYF
v_gene: TRBV19; d_gene: -; len: 15; j_gene: TRBJ1-6; CDR3aa: CASCQDGAGNSPLHF
v_gene: TRBV11-2; d_gene: TRBD1; len: 18; j_gene: TRBJ1-1; CDR3aa: CASSFQAGQGELGDEAFF
v_gene: TRBV11-3; d_gene: -; len: 12; j_gene: TRBJ2-7; CDR3aa: CASSRPGGEQYF
v_gene: TRBV7-2; d_gene: -; len: 16; j_gene: TRBJ2-2; CDR3aa: CASSLWAGVNTGELFF
v_gene: TRBV18; d_gene: -; len: 12; j_gene: TRBJ2-5; CDR3aa: CASSPPGETQYF
v_gene: TRBV5-4; d_gene: TRBD1; len: 14; j_gene: TRBJ1-2; CDR3aa: CASSGPDRAEGYTF
v_gene: TRBV7-2; d_gene: -; len: 13; j_gene: TRBJ2-7; CDR3aa: CASSGAAAYEQYF
v_gene: TRBV30; d_gene: -; len: 14; j_gene: TRBJ1-6; CDR3aa: CASDRGMDNSPLHF
v_gene: TRBV6-5; d_gene: -; len: 13; j_gene: TRBJ1-5; CDR3aa: CASTQGGNQPQHF
v_gene: TRBV11-2; d_gene: TRBD1; len: 15; j_gene: TRBJ2-7; CDR3aa: CASSLDRVDLHEQYF
v_gene: TRBV25-1; d_gene: -; len: 12; j_gene: TRBJ1-2; CDR3aa: CASSGPTKGYTF
v_gene: TRBV30; d_gene: TRBD2; len: 13; j_gene: TRBJ2-1; CDR3aa: CASRLAGVNEQFF
v_gene: TRBV5-1; d_gene: -; len: 16; j_gene: TRBJ1-4; CDR3aa: CASSLAEVRGNEKLFF
v_gene: TRBV19; d_gene: -; len: 13; j_gene: TRBJ1-1; CDR3aa: CASSLNSNTEAFF
v_gene: TRBV2; d_gene: TRBD1; len: 14; j_gene: TRBJ1-2; CDR3aa: CASSVDRGSYGYTF
v_gene: TRBV7-9; d_gene: TRBD1; len: 15; j_gene: TRBJ2-4; CDR3aa: CASSGQGGSKNIQYF
v_gene: TRBV6-4; d_gene: -; len: 18; j_gene: TRBJ1-1; CDR3aa: CASSEVGPIRQPNTEAFF
v_gene: TRBV7-8; d_gene: TRBD2; len: 16; j_gene: TRBJ2-1; CDR3aa: CASSLVGGGLYNEQFF
v_gene: TRBV28; d_gene: TRBD1; len: 15; j_gene: TRBJ2-3; CDR3aa: CASSLTQGDTDTQYF
v_gene: TRBV19; d_gene: TRBD1; len: 14; j_gene: TRBJ1-1; CDR3aa: CASSAQTGVTEAFF
v_gene: TRBV6-6; d_gene: -; len: 15; j_gene: TRBJ1-5; CDR3aa: CASSYQSGLNQPQHF
v_gene: TRBV9; d_gene: TRBD1; len: 20; j_gene: TRBJ1-2; CDR3aa: CASSVDREGRDRGYRYGYTF
v_gene: TRBV14; d_gene: -; len: 16; j_gene: TRBJ2-1; CDR3aa: CASSDRRQRDYNEQFF
v_gene: TRBV11-1; d_gene: TRBD2; len: 15; j_gene: TRBJ2-1; CDR3aa: CASSLEGGGVYEQFF
v_gene: TRBV28; d_gene: -; len: 13; j_gene: TRBJ2-5; CDR3aa: CASSSGVEETQYF